This T cell receptor (beta chain) was sequenced during a study of blood T cell repertoires in COVID-19. Study-level information: Samples taken during acute and convalescent COVID-19 were collected in the United States, Italy and Spain.

The table came from immunoSEQ multiplex PCR; TCRdb's copy has only in-frame clones and leaves some out. The sample shows tens of thousands of clones, roughly 92% of them seen only once. The receptor's source is a man aged 50 to 59 with active COVID-19. The sample was peripheral blood.

The CDR3 region is CATSPGQGTTGELFF. In DNA, the CDR3 is TGTGCCACCTCACCGGGACAGGGTACCACCGGGGAGCTGTTTTTT. V and J are TRBV10-3 and TRBJ2-2; TRBD1 matches 9 bases. CDR3 size: 15 residues. V was pared by 10 bases and J by 4 bases, with 10 bases of the junction left unmatched. CDR1 and CDR2 from the germline V gene are ENHRY and SYGVKD.